Sequencing of this T cell receptor beta chain was carried out in a study of blood T cells in healthy people across ages. Study-wide results and caveats: Estimated diversity that came from one million T cells was considered an underestimate.

Note on this clonotype: The antigen is unknown.

The second PCR ran about 6 to 12 cycles with a sample-barcoded 5' primer and J-beta primers. Each CDR3 protein gets one entry after TCRdb re-called the 5' RACE reads with MiXCR. The sample yields 910,000 or so distinct CDR3 sequences, about 51% seen once. A minimum of 7 million PBMCs was isolated per sample. Germline CDR1 reads DFQATT; CDR2 reads SNEGSKA (reference sequence). V was trimmed by 4 bases and J by 4 bases, leaving 30 bases between them. This CDR3 region has 19 residues. The receptor was isolated from a woman aged 55-69 years in good health. The sample taken for sequencing was blood. The V gene is TRBV20-1, the J gene TRBJ2-3; unclear D gene. The CDR3 nucleotides read TGCAGTGCTAAAGTCCTCGGACCCCCACCGGGTCCCTCCCCAGATACGCAGTATTTT. Translation gives CSAKVLGPPPGPSPDTQYF.